The clone carrying this TCR beta chain was seen ten or more times. This CDR3 has 11 residues. V lost 6 bases and J 5 bases, leaving 5 bases between the germline ends. This sample is drawn from a study of blood T cell repertoires in COVID-19. Study context: The analysed material was cDNA or gDNA that came from T cells, B-cell-depleted T cells, or PBMCs.

Original analysis: Counts of nucleated cells, estimated from reference gene primer amplification, were obtained. The method was immunoSEQ multiplex PCR; TCRdb's version includes in-frame clones alone and lacks a portion of them. D and trimming were read from the DNA, whereas the V and J calls and clone size are those reported in that table. The sample carries 70,000 to 90,000 clones, 70% to 80% recorded once. The receptor's source is a human donor in a cohort sampled during active COVID-19. The gene calls are TRBV12-3 or TRBV12-4 and TRBJ2-1; D is unclear. The sample was peripheral blood. The CDR3 spells CASSLDNEQFF. The DNA for the CDR3 is TGTGCCAGCAGCCTCGACAATGAGCAGTTCTTC.